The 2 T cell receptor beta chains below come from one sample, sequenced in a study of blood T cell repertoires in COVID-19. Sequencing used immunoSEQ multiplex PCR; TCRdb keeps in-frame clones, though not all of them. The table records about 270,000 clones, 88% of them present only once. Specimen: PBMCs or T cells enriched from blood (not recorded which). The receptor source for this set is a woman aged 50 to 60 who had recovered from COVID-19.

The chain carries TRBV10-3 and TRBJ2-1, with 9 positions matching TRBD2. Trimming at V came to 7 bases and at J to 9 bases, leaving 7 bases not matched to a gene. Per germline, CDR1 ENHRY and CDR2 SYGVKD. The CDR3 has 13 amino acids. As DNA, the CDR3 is TGTGCCATCAATCTAGCGGGAAACACTGAGCAGTTCTTC. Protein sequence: CAINLAGNTEQFF.

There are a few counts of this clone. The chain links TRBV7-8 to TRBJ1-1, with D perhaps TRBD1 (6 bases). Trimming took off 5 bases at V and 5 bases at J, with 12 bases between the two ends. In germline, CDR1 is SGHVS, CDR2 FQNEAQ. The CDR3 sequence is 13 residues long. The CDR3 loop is CASSPRQATEAFF. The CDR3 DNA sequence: TGTGCCAGCAGCCCGAGACAGGCGACTGAAGCTTTCTTT.